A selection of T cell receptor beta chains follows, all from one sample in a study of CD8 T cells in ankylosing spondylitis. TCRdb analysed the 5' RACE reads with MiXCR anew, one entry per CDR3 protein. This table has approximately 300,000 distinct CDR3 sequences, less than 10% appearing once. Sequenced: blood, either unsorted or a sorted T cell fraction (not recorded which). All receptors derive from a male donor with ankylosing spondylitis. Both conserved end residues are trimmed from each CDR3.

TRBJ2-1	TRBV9	ASSIQTGANYNEQF
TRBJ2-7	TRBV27	ASGRDERYEQY
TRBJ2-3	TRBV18	ASSPLGSSTDTQY
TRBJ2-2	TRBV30	AWSVLRTNTGELF
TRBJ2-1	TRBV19	ASSIKTRRSYNEQF
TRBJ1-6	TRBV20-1	SASAQGGSPLH
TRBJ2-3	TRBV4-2	ASSYQSREGTDTQY
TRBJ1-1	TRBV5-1	ASSLVQGVTTEAF
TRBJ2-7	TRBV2	ASRGGTAYEQY
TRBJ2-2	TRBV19	ASRIIATGELF
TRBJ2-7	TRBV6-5	ASSSERLAGVVEQY
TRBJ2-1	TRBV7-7	ASSLANDRPQF
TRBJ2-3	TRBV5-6	ASSSPGQGILFGTDTQY
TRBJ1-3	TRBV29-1	SVGTGGVGNTIY
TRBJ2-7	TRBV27	ASSGGTGIEQY
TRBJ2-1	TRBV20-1	SATAGTGANEQF
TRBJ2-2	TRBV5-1	ASSLIPGQVTGELF
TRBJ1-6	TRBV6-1	ASTEWGSSPLH
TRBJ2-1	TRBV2	ASTEGGALAPNNEQF
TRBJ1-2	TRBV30	AWSVNSPSGLGGYT
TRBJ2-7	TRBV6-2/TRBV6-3	ASSYDRDSYEQY
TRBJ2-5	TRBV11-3	ASSYTTGQSATQY
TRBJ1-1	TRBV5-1	ASSFAPGERGAF
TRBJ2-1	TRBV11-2	ASSGPTSGRTERYYNEQF
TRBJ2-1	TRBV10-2	ASSGRVGLAITYNEQF
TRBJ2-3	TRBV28	ASSYTSASDRLVTDTQY
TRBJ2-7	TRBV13	ASSTGDFAAYEQY
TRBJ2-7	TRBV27	ASSFGHRPYEQY
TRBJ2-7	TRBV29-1	SVDPGGNYEQY
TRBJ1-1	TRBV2	ASSESMNTEAF
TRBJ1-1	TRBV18	ASSPPGQSEAF
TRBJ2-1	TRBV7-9	ASSPRWAYNEQF
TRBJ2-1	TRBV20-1	SAEGLLAGVGEQF
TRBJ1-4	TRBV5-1	ASSLAGASNEKLV
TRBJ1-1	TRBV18	ASSPGTDEAF
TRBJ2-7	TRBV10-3	AISDWASGSSYEQY
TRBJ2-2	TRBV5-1	ASSPGHNTGELF
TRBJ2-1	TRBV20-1	SARDPWTSGTYNEQF
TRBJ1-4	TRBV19	ASRTGQWEKLF
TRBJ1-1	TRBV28	ASWTGQEYTEAF
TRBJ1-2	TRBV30	AWTTGQAYGYT